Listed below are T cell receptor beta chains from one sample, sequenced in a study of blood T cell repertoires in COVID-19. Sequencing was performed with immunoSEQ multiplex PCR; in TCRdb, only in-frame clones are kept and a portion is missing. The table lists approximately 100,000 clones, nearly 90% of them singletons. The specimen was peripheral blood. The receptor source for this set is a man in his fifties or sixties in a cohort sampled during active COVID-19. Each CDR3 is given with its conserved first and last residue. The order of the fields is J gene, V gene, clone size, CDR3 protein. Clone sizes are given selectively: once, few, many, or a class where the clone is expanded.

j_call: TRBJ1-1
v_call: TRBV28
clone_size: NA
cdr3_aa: CASIGTENTEAFF

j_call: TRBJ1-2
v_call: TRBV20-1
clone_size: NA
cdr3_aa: CSARGVSGYTF

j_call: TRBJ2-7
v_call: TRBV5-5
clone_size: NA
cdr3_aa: CASSFRDYDYEQYF

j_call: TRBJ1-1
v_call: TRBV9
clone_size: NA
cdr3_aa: CASSVTQGRAFF

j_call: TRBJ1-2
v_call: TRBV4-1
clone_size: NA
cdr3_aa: CASSPTEGISRGYTF

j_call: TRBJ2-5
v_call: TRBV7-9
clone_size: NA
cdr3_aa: CASSLEGGGETQYF

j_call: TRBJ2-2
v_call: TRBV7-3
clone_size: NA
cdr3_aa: CASSSFTGELFF

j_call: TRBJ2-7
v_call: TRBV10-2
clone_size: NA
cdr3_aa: CASRDSLSSYEQYF

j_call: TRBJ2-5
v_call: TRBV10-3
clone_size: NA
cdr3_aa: CAIKATGGETQYF

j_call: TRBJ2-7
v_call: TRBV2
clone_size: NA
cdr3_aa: CASRADRGPLQYF

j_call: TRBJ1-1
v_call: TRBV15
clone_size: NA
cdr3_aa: CATSRPGGRTEAFF

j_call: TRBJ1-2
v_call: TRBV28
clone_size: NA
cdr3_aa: CASSLHLDSPYGYTF

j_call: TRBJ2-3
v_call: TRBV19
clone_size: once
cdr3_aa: CASSTLSTDTQYF

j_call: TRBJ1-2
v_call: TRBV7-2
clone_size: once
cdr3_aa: CASSPRQGAGGYTF

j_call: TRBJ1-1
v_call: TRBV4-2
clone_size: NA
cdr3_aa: CASSQTMTGQDTEAFF

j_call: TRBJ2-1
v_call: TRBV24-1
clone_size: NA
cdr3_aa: CATSENRGSSYNEQFF

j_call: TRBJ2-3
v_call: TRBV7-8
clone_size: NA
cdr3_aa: CASSLVAGGVTDTQYF

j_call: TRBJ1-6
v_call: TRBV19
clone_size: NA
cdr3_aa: CASSISTSGQGYNSPLHF

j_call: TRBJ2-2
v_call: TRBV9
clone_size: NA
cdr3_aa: CASSVVKNTGELFF

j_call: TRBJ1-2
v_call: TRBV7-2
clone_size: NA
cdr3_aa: CASSPGTGGNYGYTF

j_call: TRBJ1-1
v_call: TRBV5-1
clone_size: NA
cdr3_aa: CASSRTKGASEAFF

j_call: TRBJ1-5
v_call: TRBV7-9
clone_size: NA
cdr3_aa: CASSIGQGDLGQPQHF

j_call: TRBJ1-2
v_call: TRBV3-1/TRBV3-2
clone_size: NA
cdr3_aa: CASSQDDRGDYTF

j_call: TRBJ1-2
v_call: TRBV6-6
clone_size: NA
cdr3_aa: CASSSDSLAGYTF

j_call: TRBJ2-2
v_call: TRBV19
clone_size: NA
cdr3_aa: CATRQAGTGELFF

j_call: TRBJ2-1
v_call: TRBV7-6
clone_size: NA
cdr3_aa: CASSLAPGQGYYNEQFF

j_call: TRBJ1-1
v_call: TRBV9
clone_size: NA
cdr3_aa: CASSPRQAPDTEAFF

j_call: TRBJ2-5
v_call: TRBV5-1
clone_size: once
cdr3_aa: CASSLDGQLQETQYF